Reported below is one T cell receptor (beta chain). Authors' analysis steps: Scientists estimated how many nucleated cells there were by amplifying reference gene primers. The assay was immunoSEQ multiplex PCR, and TCRdb's table has in-frame clones only and misses some. D and trimming come from the DNA, and the V and J calls and clone size come from that table. This sample has about 320,000 clones, with about 89% found just once. Membership in each cohort depended on participant-reported clinical history. Symptom resolution, clearance, or two negative PCRs marked the recovered donors of Cohort 3. The germline CDR1 and CDR2 sequences are GTSNPN and SVGIG (reference sequence). This CDR3 comprises 14 residues. V lost 1 base, J lost 8 bases, and 3 bases stayed unmatched. These data originate in a study of blood T cell repertoires in COVID-19. About the study: Samples representing acute and convalescent COVID-19 were sourced from the United States, Italy and Spain.

The sequencing sample was made of PBMCs or T cells enriched from blood (not recorded which). This receptor was taken from a man in his fifties or sixties who had recovered from COVID-19. This chain uses TRBV30 with TRBJ1-4; 11 nucleotides line up with TRBD1. CDR3 bases: TGTGCCTGGAGTGCCGGGACAGGGGGAGAAAAACTGTTTTTT. It encodes CAWSAGTGGEKLFF.